The clone carrying this T cell receptor beta chain was seen repeatedly, ten times or more. Antigen unknown. The TCR beta CDR3 regions underwent amplification using RNA transcripts as the source. In the first-round RT-PCR of the TCR CDR3, the HTBI primer set was used. TCRdb reprocessed the multiplex PCR reads with MiXCR, giving one entry per CDR3 protein. The sample shows fewer than 650,000 distinct CDR3 sequences, roughly 15% of them seen only once. This record comes from a study of T cells in Graves' hyperthyroidism and ophthalmopathy. The study's findings and limits: Model output signaled ophthalmopathy a median roughly 6.5 months ahead of onset.

Fresh 10 ml peripheral blood yielded PBMCs. The clonotype originates from a middle-aged woman with Graves' ophthalmopathy. What was sequenced was blood.

CDR3 sequence: CASSSPVLNTGELFF. The DNA of the CDR3 is TGTGCCAGCAGTTCCCCCGTATTAAACACCGGGGAGCTGTTTTTT. V gene TRBV12-3 or TRBV12-4 combines with J gene TRBJ2-2, with D unclear. This CDR3 region has 15 residues. V lost 4 bases, J lost 2 bases, and 11 bases lay in between.